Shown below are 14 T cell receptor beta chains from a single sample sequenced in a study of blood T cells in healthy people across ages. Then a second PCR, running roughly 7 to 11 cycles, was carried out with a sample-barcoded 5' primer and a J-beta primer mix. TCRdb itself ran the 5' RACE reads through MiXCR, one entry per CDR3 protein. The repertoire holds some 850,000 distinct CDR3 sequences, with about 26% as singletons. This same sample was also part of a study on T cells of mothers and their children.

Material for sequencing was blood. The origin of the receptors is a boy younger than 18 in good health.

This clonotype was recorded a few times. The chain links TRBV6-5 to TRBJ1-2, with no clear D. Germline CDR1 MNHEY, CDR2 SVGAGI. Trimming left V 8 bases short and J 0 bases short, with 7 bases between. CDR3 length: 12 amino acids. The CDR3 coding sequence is TGTGCCAGCGGGAGGGCTAACTATGGCTACACCTTC. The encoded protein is CASGRANYGYTF.

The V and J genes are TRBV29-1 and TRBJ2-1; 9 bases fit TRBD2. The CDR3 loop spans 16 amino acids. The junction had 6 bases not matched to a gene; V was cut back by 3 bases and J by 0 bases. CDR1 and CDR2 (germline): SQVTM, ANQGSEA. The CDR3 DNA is TGCAGCGTTGAGGTGCGGGGGGGAAGCTCCTACAATGAGCAGTTCTTC. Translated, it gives CSVEVRGGSSYNEQFF.

For the CDR3, the DNA is TGTGCCAGCAGCGGAGATACAAATACGCAGTATTTT. Protein product: CASSGDTNTQYF. The rearrangement joins TRBV9 to TRBJ2-3, with D hard to call. Germline V gene data show CDR1 as SGDLS and CDR2 as YYNGEE. V dropped 3 bases and J dropped 7 bases, with 9 bases sitting between them. The CDR3 sequence is 12 residues long. The full variable domain, with the rest looked up from reference TRBV9 and TRBJ2-3, is DSGVTQTPKHLITATGQRVTLRCSPRSGDLSVYWYQQSLDQGLQFLIQYYNGEERAKGNILERFSAQQFPDLHSELNLSSLELGDSALYFCASSGDTNTQYFGPGTRLTVL.

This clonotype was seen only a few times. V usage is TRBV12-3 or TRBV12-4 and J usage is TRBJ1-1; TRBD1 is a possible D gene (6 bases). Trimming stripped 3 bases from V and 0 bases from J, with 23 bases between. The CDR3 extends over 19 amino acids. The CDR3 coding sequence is TGTGCCAGCAGTTTTTGGTACAGGGAGCGAGGGGACATGAACACTGAAGCTTTCTTT. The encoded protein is CASSFWYRERGDMNTEAFF.

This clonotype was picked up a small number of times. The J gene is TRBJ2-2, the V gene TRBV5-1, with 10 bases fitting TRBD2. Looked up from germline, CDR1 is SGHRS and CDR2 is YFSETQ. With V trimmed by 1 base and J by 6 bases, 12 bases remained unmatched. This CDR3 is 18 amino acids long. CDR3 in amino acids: CASSLSSGGSQGPGELFF. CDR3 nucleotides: TGCGCCAGCAGCTTGTCTAGCGGGGGATCTCAAGGTCCCGGGGAGCTGTTTTTT. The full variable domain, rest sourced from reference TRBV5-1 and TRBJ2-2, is KAGVTQTPRYLIKTRGQQVTLSCSPISGHRSVSWYQQTPGQGLQFLFEYFSETQRNKGNFPGRFSGRQFSNSRSEMNVSTLELGDSALYLCASSLSSGGSQGPGELFFGEGSRLTVL.

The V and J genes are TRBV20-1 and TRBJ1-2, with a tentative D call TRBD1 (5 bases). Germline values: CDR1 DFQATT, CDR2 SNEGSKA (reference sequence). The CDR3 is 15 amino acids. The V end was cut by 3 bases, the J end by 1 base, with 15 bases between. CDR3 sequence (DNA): TGCAGTGCTAGTTCTGCTTCCCAGGGTAACTATGGCTACACCTTC. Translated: CSASSASQGNYGYTF.

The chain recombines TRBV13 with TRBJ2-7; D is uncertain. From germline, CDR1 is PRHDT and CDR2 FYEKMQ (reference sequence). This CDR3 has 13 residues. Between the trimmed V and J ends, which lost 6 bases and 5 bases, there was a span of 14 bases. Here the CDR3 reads CASSRTPENEQYF. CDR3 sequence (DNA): TGTGCCAGCAGTCGAACCCCCGAGAACGAGCAGTACTTC. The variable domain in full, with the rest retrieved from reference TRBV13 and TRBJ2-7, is AAGVIQSPRHLIKEKRETATLKCYPIPRHDTVYWYQQGPGQDPQFLISFYEKMQSDKGSIPDRFSAQQFSDYHSELNMSSLELGDSALYFCASSRTPENEQYFGPGTRLTVT.

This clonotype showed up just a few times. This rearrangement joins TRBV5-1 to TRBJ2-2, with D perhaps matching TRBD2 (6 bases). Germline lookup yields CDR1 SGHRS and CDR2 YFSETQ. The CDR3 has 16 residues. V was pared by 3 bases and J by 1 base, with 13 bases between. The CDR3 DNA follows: TGCGCCAGCAGCTGGAGGGGAACCATGAACACCGGGGAGCTGTTTTTT. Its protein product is CASSWRGTMNTGELFF.

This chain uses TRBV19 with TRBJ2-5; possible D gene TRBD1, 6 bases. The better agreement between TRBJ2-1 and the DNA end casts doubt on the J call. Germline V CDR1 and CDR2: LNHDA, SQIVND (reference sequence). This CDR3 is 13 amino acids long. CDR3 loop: CASSAPGVNEQFF. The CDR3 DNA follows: TGTGCCAGTAGTGCTCCAGGGGTAAATGAGCAGTTCTTC.

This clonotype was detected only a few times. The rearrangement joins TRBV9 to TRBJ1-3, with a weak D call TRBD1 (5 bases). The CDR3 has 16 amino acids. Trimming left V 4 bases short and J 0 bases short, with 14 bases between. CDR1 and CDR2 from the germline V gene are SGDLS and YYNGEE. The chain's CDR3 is CASSTKQAPSGNTIYF. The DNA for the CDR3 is TGTGCCAGCAGCACAAAACAGGCACCCTCTGGAAACACCATATATTTT.

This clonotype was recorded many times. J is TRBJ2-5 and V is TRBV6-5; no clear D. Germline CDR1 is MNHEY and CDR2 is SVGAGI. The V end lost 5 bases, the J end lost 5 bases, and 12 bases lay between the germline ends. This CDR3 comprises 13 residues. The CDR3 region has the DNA TGTGCCAGCAGTCTCCGACTGGGGGAGACCCAGTACTTC. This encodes CASSLRLGETQYF.

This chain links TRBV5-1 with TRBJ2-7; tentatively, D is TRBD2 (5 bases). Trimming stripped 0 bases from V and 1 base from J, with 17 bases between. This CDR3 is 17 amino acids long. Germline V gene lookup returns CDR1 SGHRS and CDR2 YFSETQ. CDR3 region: CASSLVYLQSGSYEQYF. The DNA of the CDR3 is TGCGCCAGCAGCTTGGTCTATCTTCAGAGCGGATCCTACGAGCAGTACTTC. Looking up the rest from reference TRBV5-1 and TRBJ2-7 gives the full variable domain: KAGVTQTPRYLIKTRGQQVTLSCSPISGHRSVSWYQQTPGQGLQFLFEYFSETQRNKGNFPGRFSGRQFSNSRSEMNVSTLELGDSALYLCASSLVYLQSGSYEQYFGPGTRLTVT.

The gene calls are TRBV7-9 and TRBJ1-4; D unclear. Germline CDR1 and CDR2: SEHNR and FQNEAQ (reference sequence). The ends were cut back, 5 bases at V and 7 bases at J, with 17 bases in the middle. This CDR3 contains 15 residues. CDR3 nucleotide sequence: TGTGCCAGCAGCCAGAGGGAGAAGGAACGTGAAAAACTGTTTTTT. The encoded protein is CASSQREKEREKLFF.

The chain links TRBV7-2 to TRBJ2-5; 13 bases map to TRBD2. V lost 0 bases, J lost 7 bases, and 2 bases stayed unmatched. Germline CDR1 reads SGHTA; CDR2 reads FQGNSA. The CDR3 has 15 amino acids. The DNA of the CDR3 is TGTGCCAGCAGCTTAGCGTGGACTAGCGGGGGGACCCAGTACTTC. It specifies CASSLAWTSGGTQYF.